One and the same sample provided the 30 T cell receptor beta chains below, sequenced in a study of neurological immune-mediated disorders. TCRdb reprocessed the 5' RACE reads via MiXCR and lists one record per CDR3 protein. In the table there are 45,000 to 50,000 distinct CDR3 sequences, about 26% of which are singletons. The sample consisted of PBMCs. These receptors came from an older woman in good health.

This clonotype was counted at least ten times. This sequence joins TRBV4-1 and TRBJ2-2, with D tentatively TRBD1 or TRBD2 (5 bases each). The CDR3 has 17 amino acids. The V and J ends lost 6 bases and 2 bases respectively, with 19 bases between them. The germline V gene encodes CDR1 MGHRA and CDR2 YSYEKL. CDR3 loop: CASSQMTGTFNTGELFF. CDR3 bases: TGCGCCAGCAGTCAGATGACCGGGACGTTTAACACCGGGGAGCTGTTTTTT.

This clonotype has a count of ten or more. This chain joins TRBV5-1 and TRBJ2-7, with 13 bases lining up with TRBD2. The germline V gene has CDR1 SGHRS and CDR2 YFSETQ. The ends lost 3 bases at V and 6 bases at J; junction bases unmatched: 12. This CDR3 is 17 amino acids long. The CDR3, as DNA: TGCGCCAGCAGCTCCGGGACTAGCGGGGCGCTGGGCGGCGAGCAGTACTTC. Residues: CASSSGTSGALGGEQYF.

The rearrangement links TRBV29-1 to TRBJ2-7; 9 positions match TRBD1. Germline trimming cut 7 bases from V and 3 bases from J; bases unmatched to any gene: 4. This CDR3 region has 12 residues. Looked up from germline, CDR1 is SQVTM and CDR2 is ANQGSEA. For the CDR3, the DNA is TGCAGCGCCTCGGGACAGGGCTACGAGCAGTACTTC. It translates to CSASGQGYEQYF.

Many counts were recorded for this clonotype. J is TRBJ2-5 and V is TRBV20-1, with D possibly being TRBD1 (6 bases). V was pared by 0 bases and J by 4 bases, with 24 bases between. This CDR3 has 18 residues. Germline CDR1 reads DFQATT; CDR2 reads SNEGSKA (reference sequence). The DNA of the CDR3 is TGCAGTGCTAGAGATGACGGCAGGGGCGGTTTCAAGGGAGAGACCCAGTACTTC. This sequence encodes CSARDDGRGGFKGETQYF.

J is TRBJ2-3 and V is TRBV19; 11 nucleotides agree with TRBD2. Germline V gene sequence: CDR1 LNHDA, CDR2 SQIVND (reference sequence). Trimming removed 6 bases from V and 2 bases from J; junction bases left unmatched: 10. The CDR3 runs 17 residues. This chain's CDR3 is CASSKAGTSGTTDTQYF. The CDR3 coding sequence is TGTGCCAGTAGCAAAGCCGGGACTAGCGGAACCACAGATACGCAGTATTTT.

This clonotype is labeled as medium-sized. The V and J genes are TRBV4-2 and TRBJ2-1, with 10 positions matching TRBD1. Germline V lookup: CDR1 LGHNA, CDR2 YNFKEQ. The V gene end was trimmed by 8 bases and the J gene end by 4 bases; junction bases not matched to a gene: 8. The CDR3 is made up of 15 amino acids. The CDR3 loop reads CASGREGQGYNEQFF. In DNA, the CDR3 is TGTGCCAGCGGACGCGAGGGACAGGGGTACAATGAGCAGTTCTTC.

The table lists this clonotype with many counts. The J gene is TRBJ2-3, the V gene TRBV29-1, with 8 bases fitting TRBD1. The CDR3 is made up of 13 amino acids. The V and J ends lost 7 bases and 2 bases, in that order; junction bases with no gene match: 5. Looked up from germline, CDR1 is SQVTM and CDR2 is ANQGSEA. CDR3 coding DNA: TGCAGCGCCGTGACAGGGGCCACAGATACGCAGTATTTT. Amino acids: CSAVTGATDTQYF.

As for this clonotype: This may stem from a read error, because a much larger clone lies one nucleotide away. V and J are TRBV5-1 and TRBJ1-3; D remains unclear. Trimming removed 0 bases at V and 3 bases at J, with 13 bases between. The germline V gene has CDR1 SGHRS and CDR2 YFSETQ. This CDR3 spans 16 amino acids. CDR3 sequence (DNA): TGCGCCAGCAGCTTGGTGGCAGCCTCCTTTGGAAACACCATATATTTT. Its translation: CASSLVAASFGNTIYF.

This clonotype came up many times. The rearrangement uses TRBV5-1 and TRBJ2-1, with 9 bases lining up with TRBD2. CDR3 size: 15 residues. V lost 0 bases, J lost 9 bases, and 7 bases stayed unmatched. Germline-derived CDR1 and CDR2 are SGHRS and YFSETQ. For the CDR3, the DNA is TGCGCCAGCAGCTTGGTAGCGGGGGCTGGGGTTGAGCAGTTCTTC. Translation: CASSLVAGAGVEQFF.

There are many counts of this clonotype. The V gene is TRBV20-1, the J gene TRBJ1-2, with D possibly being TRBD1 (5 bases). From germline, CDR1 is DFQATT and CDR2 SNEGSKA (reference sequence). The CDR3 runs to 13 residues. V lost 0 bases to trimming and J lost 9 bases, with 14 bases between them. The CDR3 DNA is TGCAGTGCTAGAGATCAACAGGTTGGGAGCTACACCTTC. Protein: CSARDQQVGSYTF.

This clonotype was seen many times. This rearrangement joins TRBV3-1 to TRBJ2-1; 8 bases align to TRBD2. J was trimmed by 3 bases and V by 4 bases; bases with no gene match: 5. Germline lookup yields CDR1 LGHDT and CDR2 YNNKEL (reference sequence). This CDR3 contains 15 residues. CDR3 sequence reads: CASSLTSGSYNEQFF. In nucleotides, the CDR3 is TGTGCCAGCAGCCTGACCAGCGGGAGCTACAATGAGCAGTTCTTC.

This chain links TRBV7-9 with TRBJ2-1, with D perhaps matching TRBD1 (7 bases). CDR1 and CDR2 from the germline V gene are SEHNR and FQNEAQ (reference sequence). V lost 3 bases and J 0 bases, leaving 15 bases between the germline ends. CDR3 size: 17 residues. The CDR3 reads CASSFGAGGPSYNEQFF. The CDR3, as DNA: TGTGCCAGCAGCTTTGGGGCAGGGGGGCCCTCCTACAATGAGCAGTTCTTC. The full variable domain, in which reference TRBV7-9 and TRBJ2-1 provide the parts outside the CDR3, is DTGVSQNPRHKITKRGQNVTFRCDPISEHNRLYWYRQTLGQGPEFLTYFQNEAQLEKSRLLSDRFSAERPKGSFSTLEIQRTEQGDSAMYLCASSFGAGGPSYNEQFFGPGTRLTVL.

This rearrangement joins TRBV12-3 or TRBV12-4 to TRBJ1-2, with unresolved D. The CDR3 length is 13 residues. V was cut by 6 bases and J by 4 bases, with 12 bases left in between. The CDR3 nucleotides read TGTGCCAGCAGACTTGGACGGACCTATGGCTACACCTTC. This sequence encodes CASRLGRTYGYTF.

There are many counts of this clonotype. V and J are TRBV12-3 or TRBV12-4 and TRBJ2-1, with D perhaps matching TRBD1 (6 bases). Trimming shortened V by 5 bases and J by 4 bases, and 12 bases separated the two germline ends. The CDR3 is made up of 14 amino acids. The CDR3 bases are TGTGCCAGCAGTCCCGGACAGCTATACAATGAGCAGTTCTTC. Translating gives CASSPGQLYNEQFF.

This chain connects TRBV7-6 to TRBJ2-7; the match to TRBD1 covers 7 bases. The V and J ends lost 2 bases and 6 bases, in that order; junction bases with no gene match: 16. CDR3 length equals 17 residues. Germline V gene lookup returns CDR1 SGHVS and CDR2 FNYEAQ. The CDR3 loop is CASSLQPPGTVVAEQYF. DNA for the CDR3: TGTGCCAGCAGCTTACAGCCCCCCGGGACAGTGGTAGCCGAGCAGTACTTC.

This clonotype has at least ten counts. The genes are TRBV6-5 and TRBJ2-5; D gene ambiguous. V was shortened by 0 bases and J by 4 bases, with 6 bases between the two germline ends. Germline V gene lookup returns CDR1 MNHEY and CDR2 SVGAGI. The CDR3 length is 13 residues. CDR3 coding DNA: TGTGCCAGCAGTTACTCGAATCGAGAGACCCAGTACTTC. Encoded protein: CASSYSNRETQYF.

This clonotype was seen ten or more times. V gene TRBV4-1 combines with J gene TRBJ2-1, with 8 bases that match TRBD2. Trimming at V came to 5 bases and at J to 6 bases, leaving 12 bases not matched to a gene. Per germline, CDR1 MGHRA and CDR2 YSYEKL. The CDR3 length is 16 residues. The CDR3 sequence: CASSTPGLGRFNEQFF. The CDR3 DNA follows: TGCGCCAGCAGCACCCCGGGACTAGGTCGGTTCAATGAGCAGTTCTTC.

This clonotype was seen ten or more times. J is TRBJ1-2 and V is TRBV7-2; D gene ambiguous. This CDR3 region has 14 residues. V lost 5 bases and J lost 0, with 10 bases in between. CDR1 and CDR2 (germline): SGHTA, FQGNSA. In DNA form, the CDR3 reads TGTGCCAGCAGCGCTTCTTTAGCTAACTATGGCTACACCTTC. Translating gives CASSASLANYGYTF.

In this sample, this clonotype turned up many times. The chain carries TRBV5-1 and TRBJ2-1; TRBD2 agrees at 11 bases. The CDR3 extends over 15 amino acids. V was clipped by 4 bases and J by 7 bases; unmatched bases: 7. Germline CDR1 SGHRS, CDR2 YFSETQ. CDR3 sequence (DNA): TGCGCCAGCAGCCTGATGGGACTAGCGGAAAATGAGCAGTTCTTC. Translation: CASSLMGLAENEQFF.

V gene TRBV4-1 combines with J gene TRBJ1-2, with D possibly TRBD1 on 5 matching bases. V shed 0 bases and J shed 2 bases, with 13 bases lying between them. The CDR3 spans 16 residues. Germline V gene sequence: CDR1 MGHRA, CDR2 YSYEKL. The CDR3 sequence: CASSQDQGRENYGYTF. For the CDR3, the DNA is TGCGCCAGCAGCCAAGATCAGGGCAGGGAGAACTATGGCTACACCTTC.

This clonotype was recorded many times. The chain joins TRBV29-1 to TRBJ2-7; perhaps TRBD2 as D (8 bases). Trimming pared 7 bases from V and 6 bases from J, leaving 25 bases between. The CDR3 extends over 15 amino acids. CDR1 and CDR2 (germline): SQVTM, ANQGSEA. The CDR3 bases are TGCAGCGCCAACAGGGGAGGTAGCGGGACCGGCGAGCAGTACTTC. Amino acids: CSANRGGSGTGEQYF.

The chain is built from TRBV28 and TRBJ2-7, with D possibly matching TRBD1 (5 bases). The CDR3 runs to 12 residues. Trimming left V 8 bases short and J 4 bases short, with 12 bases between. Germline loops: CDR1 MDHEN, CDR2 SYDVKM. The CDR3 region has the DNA TGTGCCAGCGGCGGCAGGGAATACGAGCAGTACTTC. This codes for CASGGREYEQYF.

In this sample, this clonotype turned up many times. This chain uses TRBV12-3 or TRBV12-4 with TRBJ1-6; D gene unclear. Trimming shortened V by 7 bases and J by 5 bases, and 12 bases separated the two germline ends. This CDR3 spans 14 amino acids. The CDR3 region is CASKPTRNNSPLHF. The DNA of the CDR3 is TGTGCCAGCAAACCGACTCGAAATAATTCACCCCTCCACTTT.

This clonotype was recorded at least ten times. The CDR3 loop reads CASSLASGTGGNSPLHF. DNA of the CDR3: TGCGCCAGCAGCTTGGCTTCCGGGACAGGGGGCAATTCACCCCTCCACTTT. The chain links TRBV5-1 to TRBJ1-6; 12 bases fit TRBD1. Germline CDR1 SGHRS, CDR2 YFSETQ. The CDR3 covers 17 residues. The V gene end was trimmed by 0 bases and the J gene end by 7 bases; junction bases not matched to a gene: 5.

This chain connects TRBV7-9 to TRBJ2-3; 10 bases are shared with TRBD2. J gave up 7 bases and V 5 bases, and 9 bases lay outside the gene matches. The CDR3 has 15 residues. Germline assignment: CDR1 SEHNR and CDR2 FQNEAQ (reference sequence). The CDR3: CASSPLAGAVHTQYF. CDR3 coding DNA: TGTGCCAGCAGCCCTCTAGCGGGGGCGGTACATACGCAGTATTTT.

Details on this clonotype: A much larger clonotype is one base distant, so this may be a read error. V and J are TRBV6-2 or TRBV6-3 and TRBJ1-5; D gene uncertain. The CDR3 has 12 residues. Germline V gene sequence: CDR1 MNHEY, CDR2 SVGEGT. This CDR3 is CASSYPDRPHHF. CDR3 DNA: TGTGCCAGCAGTTACCCCGATCGGCCCCATCATTTT.

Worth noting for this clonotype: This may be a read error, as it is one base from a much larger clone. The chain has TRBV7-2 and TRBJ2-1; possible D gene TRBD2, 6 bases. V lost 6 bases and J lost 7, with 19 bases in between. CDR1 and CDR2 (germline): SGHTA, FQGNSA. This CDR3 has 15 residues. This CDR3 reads CASRPGGRWTNEQFF. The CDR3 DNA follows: TGTGCCAGCAGACCCGGGGGACGATGGACGAATGAGCAGTTCTTC.

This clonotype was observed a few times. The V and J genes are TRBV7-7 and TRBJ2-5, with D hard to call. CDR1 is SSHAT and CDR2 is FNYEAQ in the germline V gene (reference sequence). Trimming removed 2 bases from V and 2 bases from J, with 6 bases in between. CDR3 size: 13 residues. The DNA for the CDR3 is TGTGCCAGCAGCTTACAATTGCAAGAGACCCAGTACTTC. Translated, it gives CASSLQLQETQYF.

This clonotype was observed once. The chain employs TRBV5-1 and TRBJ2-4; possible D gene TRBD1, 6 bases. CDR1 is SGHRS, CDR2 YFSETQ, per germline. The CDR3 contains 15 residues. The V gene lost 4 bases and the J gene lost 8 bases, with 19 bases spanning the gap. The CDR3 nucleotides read TGCGCCAGCAGCGCGCAGGACAGTCGGTTAGACATTCAGTACTTC. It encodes CASSAQDSRLDIQYF.

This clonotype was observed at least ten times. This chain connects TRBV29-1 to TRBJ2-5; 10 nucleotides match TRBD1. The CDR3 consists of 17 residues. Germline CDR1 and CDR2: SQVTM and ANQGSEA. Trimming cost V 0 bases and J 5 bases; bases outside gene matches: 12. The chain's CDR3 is CSVEDPSTGGLVETQYF. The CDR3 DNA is TGCAGCGTTGAAGACCCGTCGACAGGGGGCTTAGTGGAGACCCAGTACTTC. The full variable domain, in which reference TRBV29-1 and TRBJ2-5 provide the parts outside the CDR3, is SAVISQKPSRDICQRGTSLTIQCQVDSQVTMMFWYRQQPGQSLTLIATANQGSEATYESGFVIDKFPISRPNLTFSTLTVSNMSPEDSSIYLCSVEDPSTGGLVETQYFGPGTRLLVL.